This TCR beta chain originates from a study of blood T cell repertoires in COVID-19. In the study overall: From the United States, Italy and Spain came samples of acute and convalescent COVID-19.

CDR1 and CDR2 (germline): LNHDA, SQIVND (reference sequence). The CDR3 has 15 amino acids. V shed 3 bases, J shed 5 bases, and the junction held 5 bases outside the gene matches. Measured with immunoSEQ multiplex PCR; TCRdb has only the in-frame clones, and not every one. The sample shows 200,000 or so clones, approximately 82% of them seen only once. V is TRBV19 and J is TRBJ2-1; 9 positions match TRBD2. The sample taken for sequencing was peripheral blood. The TCR comes from a man between 40 and 49 years old who had recovered from COVID-19. CDR3 sequence reads: CASSMLWTSDNEQFF. CDR3 nucleotides: TGTGCCAGTAGTATGCTGTGGACTAGCGACAATGAGCAGTTCTTC.